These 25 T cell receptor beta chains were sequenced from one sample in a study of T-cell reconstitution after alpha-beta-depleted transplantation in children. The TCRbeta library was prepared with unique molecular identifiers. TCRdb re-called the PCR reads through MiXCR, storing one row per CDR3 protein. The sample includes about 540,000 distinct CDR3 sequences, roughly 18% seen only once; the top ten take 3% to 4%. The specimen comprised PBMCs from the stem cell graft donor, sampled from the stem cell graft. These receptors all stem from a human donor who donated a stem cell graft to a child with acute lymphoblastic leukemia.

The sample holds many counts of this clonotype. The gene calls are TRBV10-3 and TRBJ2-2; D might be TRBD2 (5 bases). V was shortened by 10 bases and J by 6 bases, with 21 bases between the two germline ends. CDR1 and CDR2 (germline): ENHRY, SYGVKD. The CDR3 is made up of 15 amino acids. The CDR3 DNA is TGTGCCAGAAAAAATCCGGGGAGAGTCGCCGGGGAGCTGTTTTTT. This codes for CARKNPGRVAGELFF.

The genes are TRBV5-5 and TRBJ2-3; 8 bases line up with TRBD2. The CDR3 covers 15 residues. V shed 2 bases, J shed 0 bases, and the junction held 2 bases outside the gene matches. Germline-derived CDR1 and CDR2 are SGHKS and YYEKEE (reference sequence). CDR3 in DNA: TGTGCCAGCAGCTTCAGACTAGCGAGCACAGATACGCAGTATTTT. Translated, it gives CASSFRLASTDTQYF.

CDR3 loop: CASSLIAGNTGELFF. Here the CDR3 DNA reads TGCGCCAGCAGCTTGATAGCGGGGAACACCGGGGAGCTGTTTTTT. J is TRBJ2-2 and V is TRBV5-1, with TRBD2 matching 7 bases. V lost 1 base to trimming and J lost 1 base; unmatched junction nucleotides: 1. CDR1 and CDR2 from the germline V gene are SGHRS and YFSETQ. This CDR3 comprises 15 residues.

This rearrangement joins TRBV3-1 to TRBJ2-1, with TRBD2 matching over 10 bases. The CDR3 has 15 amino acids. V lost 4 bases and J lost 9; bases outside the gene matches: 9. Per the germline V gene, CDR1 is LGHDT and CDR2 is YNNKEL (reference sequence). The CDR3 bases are TGTGCCAGCAGCCCGAGGCTAGCGGGAGCGGGTGAGCAGTTCTTC. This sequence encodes CASSPRLAGAGEQFF.

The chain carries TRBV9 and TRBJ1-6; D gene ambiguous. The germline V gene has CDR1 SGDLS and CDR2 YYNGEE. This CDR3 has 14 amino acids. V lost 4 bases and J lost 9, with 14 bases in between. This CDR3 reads CASSLIDGSSPLHF. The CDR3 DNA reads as TGTGCCAGCAGCCTGATCGACGGGAGTTCACCCCTCCACTTT.

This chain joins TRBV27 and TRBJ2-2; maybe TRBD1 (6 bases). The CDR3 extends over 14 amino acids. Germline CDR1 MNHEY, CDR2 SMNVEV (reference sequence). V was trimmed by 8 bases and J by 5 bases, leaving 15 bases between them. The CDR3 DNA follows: TGTGCCAGCCGATACCAGGGGCGGACCGGGGAGCTGTTTTTT. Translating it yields CASRYQGRTGELFF.

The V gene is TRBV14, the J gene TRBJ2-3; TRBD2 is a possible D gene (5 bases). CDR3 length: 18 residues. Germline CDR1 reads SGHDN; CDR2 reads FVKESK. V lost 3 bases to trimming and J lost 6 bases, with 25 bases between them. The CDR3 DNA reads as TGTGCCAGCAGCCACGTCGGATTCGAGCGGACTCCCATCGATACGCAGTATTTT. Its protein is CASSHVGFERTPIDTQYF.

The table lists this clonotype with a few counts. The CDR3 bases are TGTGCCAGCAGCTTGGGTGGGCCAGGCGAAATGACCTACAATGAGCAGTTCTTC. As protein: CASSLGGPGEMTYNEQFF. The chain links TRBV5-5 to TRBJ2-1; D is unresolved. Per germline, CDR1 SGHKS and CDR2 YYEKEE (reference sequence). The CDR3 has 18 residues. V was trimmed by 0 bases and J by 2 bases, leaving 18 bases between them.

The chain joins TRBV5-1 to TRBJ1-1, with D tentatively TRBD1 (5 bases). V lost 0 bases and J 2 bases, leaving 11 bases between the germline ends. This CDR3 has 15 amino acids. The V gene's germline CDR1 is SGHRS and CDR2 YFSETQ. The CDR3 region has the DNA TGCGCCAGCAGCTTGGGATGGGGGGGTAACACTGAAGCTTTCTTT. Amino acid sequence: CASSLGWGGNTEAFF.

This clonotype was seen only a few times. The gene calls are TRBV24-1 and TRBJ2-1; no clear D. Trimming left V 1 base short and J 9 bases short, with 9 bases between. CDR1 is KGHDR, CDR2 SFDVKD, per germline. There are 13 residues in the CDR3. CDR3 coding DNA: TGTGCCACCAGTGATTTATCCGGGCCTGAGCAGTTCTTC. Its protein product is CATSDLSGPEQFF.

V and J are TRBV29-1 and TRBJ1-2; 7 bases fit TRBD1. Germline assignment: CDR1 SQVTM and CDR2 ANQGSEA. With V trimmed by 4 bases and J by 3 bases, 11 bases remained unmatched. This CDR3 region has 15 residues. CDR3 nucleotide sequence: TGCAGCGTTGCGCAAAATCCCACAGGGGACTATGGCTACACCTTC. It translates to CSVAQNPTGDYGYTF.

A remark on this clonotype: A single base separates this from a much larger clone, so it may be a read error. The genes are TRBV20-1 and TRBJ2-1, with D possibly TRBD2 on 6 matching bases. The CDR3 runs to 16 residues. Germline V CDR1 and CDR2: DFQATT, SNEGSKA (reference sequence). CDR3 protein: CCAAGVGGRSYNEQFF. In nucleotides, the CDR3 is TGCTGTGCTGCTGGGGTTGGTGGGAGGTCCTACAATGAGCAGTTCTTC.

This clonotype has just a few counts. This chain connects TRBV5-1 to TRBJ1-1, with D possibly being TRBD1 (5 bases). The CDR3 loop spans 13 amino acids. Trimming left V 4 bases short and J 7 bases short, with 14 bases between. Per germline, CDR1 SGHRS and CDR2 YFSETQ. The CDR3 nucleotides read TGCGCCAGCAGCCTCGCGAGGGGATATGAAGCTTTCTTT. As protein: CASSLARGYEAFF.

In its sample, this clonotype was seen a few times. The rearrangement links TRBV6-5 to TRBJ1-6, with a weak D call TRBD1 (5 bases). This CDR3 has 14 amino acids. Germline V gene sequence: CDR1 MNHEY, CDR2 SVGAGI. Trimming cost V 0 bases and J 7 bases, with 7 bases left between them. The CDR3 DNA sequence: TGTGCCAGCAGTTACTCGGGGGTGAATTCACCCCTCCACTTT. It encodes CASSYSGVNSPLHF.

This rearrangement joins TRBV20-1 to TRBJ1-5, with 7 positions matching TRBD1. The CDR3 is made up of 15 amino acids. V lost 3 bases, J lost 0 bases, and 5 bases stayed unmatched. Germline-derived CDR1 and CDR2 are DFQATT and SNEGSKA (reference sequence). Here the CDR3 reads CSASLYRGSNQPQHF. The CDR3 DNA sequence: TGCAGTGCTAGTCTCTACAGGGGTAGCAATCAGCCCCAGCATTTT.

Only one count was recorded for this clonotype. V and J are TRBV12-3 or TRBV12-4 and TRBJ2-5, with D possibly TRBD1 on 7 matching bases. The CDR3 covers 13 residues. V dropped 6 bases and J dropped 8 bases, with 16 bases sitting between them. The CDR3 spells CASREDRRDTQYF. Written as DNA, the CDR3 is TGTGCCAGCAGGGAGGACAGGCGGGACACCCAGTACTTC.

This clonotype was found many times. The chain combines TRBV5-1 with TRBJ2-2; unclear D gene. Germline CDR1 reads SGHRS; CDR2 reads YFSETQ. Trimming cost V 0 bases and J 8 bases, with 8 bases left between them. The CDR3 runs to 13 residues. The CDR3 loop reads CASSLGDRGELFF. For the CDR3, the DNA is TGCGCCAGCAGCTTGGGAGACCGGGGGGAGCTGTTTTTT.

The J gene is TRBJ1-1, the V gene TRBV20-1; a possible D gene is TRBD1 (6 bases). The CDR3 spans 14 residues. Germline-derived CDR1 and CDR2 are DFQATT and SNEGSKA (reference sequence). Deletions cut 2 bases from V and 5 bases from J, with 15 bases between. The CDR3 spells CSARQGGGRTEAFF. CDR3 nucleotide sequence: TGCAGTGCTAGACAGGGAGGGGGACGGACTGAAGCTTTCTTT.

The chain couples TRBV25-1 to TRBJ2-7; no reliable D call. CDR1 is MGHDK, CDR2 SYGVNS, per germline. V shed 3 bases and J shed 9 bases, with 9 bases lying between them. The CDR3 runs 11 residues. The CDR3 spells CASSDLVVQYF. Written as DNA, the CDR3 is TGTGCCAGCAGTGACTTAGTCGTGCAGTACTTC.

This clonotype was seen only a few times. CDR3 bases: TGTGCCAGCATGGGGCACTACGAGCAGTACTTC. It is translated as CASMGHYEQYF. The chain has TRBV27 and TRBJ2-7, with D possibly matching TRBD1 (5 bases). Germline values: CDR1 MNHEY, CDR2 SMNVEV (reference sequence). The CDR3 length is 11 residues. Trimming took off 7 bases at V and 3 bases at J, with 7 bases between the two ends.

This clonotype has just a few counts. The CDR3 coding sequence is TGCGCCAGCAGCCGGACTAGCGGGTATAAAGAGACCCAGTACTTC. It translates to CASSRTSGYKETQYF. The genes are TRBV5-1 and TRBJ2-5; 11 bases are shared with TRBD2. With V trimmed by 4 bases and J by 3 bases, 5 bases remained unmatched. The CDR3 runs 15 residues. CDR1 and CDR2 from the germline V gene are SGHRS and YFSETQ. Full variable domain (rest looked up from reference TRBV5-1 and TRBJ2-5): KAGVTQTPRYLIKTRGQQVTLSCSPISGHRSVSWYQQTPGQGLQFLFEYFSETQRNKGNFPGRFSGRQFSNSRSEMNVSTLELGDSALYLCASSRTSGYKETQYFGPGTRLLVL.

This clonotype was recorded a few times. This CDR3 reads CATADYYNEQFF. As DNA, the CDR3 is TGTGCCACGGCGGACTACTACAATGAGCAGTTCTTC. The chain uses TRBV24-1 and TRBJ2-1; weak D call: TRBD2 (6 bases). The CDR3 has 12 residues. Between the trimmed V and J ends, which lost 10 bases and 3 bases, there was a span of 9 bases. The germline V gene has CDR1 KGHDR and CDR2 SFDVKD.

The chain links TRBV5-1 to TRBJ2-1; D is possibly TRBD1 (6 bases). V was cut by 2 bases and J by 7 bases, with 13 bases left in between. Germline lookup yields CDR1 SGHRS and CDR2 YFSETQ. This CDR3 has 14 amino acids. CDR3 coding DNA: TGCGCCAGCAGCTTCGCCGACAGGCGGAATGAGCAGTTCTTC. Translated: CASSFADRRNEQFF.

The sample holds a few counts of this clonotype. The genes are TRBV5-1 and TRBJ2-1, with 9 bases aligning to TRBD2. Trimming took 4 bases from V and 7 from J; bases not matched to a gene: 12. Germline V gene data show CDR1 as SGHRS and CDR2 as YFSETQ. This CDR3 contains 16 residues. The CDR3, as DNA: TGCGCCAGCAGCCCCGGGATAGCGGGAGCCCCAAATGAGCAGTTCTTC. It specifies CASSPGIAGAPNEQFF.

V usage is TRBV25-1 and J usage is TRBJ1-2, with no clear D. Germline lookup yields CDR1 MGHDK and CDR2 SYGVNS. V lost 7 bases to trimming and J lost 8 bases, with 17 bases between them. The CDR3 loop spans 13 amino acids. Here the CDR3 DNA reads TGTGCCAGCACCGACGGTTTTGGGCGGGGCTACACCTTC. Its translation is CASTDGFGRGYTF.